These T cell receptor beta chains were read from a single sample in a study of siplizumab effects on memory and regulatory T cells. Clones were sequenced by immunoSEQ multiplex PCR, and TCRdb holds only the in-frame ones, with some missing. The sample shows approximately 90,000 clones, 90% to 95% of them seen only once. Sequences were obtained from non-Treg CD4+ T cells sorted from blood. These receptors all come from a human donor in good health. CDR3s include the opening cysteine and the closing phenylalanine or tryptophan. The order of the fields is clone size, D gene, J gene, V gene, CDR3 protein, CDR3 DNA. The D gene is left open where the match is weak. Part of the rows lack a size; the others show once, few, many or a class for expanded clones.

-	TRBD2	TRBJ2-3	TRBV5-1	CASSSGGAKDTQYF	TGCGCCAGCTCTAGCGGGGGGGCCAAAGATACGCAGTATTTT
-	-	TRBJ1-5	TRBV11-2	CASSLGIGQPQHF	TGTGCCAGCAGCTTGGGGATAGGTCAGCCCCAGCATTTT
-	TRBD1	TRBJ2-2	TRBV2	CASSKRTGNTGELFF	TGTGCCAGCAGTAAGAGGACAGGGAACACCGGGGAGCTGTTTTTT
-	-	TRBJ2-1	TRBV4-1	CASSPGPYEQFF	TGCGCCAGCAGCCCCGGACCATATGAGCAGTTCTTC
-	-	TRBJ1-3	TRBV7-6	CASSPAGNSGGNTIYF	TGTGCCAGCAGCCCGGCTGGGAACTCAGGGGGAAACACCATATATTTT
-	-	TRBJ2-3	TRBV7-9	CASSSGTGSTDTQYF	TGTGCCAGCAGCTCCGGGACTGGTAGCACAGATACGCAGTATTTT
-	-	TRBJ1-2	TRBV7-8	CASSFGGGSGYTF	TGTGCCAGCAGCTTCGGTGGGGGTTCTGGCTACACCTTC
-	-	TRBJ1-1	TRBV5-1	CASSPAVGTDEAFF	TGCGCCAGCAGCCCGGCGGTTGGGACGGACGAAGCTTTCTTT
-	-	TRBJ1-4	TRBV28	CASSQPFFRRSNEKLFF	TGTGCCAGCAGTCAACCCTTTTTTCGCAGGTCTAATGAAAAACTGTTTTTT
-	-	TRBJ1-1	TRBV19	CASSIRGTEAFF	TGTGCCAGTAGTATCCGGGGAACTGAAGCTTTCTTT
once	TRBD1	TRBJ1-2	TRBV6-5	CASSKRQGAGYGYTF	TGTGCCAGCAGTAAGCGACAGGGGGCAGGCTATGGCTACACCTTC
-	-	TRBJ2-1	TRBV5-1	CASSSGLQGPVYNEQFF	TGCGCCAGCAGCTCTGGGCTGCAGGGCCCTGTTTACAATGAGCAGTTCTTC
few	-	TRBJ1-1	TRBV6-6	CASSQGFTEAFF	TGTGCCAGCAGTCAGGGATTCACTGAAGCTTTCTTT
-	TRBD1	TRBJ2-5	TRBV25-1	CASSGSRGLETQYF	TGTGCCAGCAGTGGCTCCAGGGGGCTTGAGACCCAGTACTTC
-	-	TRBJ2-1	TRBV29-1	CSGGNNEQFF	TGCAGCGGTGGAAACAATGAGCAGTTCTTC
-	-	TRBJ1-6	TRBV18	CASSRTSENSPLHF	TGTGCCAGCTCGCGGACGTCCGAAAATTCACCCCTCCACTTT
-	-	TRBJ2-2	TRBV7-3	CASSLGSDTGELFF	TGTGCCAGCAGCTTAGGCAGCGACACCGGGGAGCTGTTTTTT
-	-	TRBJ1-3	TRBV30	CAWSVRLWGAKGNTIYF	TGTGCCTGGAGTGTACGTTTGTGGGGGGCGAAAGGAAACACCATATATTTT
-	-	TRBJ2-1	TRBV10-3	CAISADSSSYNEQFF	TGTGCCATCAGCGCCGACAGTTCATCCTACAATGAGCAGTTCTTC
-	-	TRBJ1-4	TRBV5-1	CASSFQGPTEEKLFF	TGCGCCAGCAGCTTTCAGGGTCCGACGGAGGAAAAACTGTTTTTT
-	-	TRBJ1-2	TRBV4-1	CASSHAFGSRDYGYTF	TGCGCCAGCAGCCACGCCTTTGGGTCCAGGGACTATGGCTACACCTTC
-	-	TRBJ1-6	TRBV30	CAWSPTNSPLHF	TGTGCCTGGAGCCCAACTAATTCACCCCTCCACTTT
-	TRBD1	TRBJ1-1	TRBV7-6	CASRPDRGRTEAFF	TGTGCCAGCAGACCCGACAGGGGTAGGACTGAAGCTTTCTTT
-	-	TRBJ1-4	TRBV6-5	CASSYGVPSNEKLFF	TGTGCCAGCAGTTACGGTGTCCCCTCCAATGAAAAACTGTTTTTT
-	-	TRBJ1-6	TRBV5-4	CASSSPELGNSYNSPLHF	TGTGCCAGCAGCTCTCCAGAGTTGGGGAACTCCTATAATTCACCCCTCCACTTT
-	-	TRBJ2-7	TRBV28	CASRALRWSTPYEQYF	TGTGCCAGCAGGGCCCTTAGGTGGTCCACCCCTTACGAGCAGTACTTC
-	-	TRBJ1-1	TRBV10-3	CAIRPGILNTEAFF	TGTGCCATCAGGCCCGGGATACTGAACACTGAAGCTTTCTTT
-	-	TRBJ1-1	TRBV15	CATSLDRVRGGTEAFF	TGTGCCACCAGCCTGGACAGAGTTAGGGGGGGCACTGAAGCTTTCTTT
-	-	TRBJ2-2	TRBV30	CAWSRGGGELFF	TGTGCCTGGAGTAGGGGTGGCGGGGAGCTGTTTTTT
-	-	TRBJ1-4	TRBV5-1	CASSLDERGGTNEKLFF	TGCGCCAGCAGCTTGGACGAAAGGGGCGGAACTAATGAAAAACTGTTTTTT
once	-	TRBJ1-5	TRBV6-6	CASSYGRGYSNQPQHF	TGTGCCAGCAGTTACGGCAGGGGTTATAGCAATCAGCCCCAGCATTTT
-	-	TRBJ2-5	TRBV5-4	CASSFRDYQETQYF	TGTGCCAGCAGCTTCCGGGACTACCAAGAGACCCAGTACTTC
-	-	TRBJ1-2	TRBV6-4	CASSDSSGGYTF	TGTGCCAGCAGTGACTCGTCCGGCGGCTACACCTTC
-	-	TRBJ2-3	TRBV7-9	CASSLATTWVRAGTDTQYF	TGTGCCAGCAGCTTAGCAACGACTTGGGTCCGAGCGGGCACAGATACGCAGTATTTT
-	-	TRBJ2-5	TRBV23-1	CASSQWVLAWETQYF	TGCGCCAGCAGTCAATGGGTCCTTGCGTGGGAGACCCAGTACTTC
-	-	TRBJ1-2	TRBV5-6	CASSLVQGGYTF	TGTGCCAGCAGCTTGGTTCAGGGAGGCTACACCTTC
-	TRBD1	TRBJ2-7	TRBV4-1	CASSRIPGQSSYEQYF	TGCGCCAGCAGCCGAATTCCGGGACAGAGCTCCTACGAGCAGTACTTC
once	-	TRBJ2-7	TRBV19	CASSPQGIEQYF	TGTGCCAGTAGCCCCCAGGGAATCGAGCAGTACTTC
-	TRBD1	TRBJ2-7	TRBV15	CATSSGQGNYEQYF	TGTGCCACCAGCAGTGGACAGGGGAACTACGAGCAGTACTTC
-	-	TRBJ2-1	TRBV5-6	CASSTPHWTTKHNEQFF	TGTGCCAGCAGCACGCCCCACTGGACTACCAAACACAATGAGCAGTTCTTC
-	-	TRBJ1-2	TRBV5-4	CASSLEKANNYGYTF	TGTGCCAGCAGCTTGGAGAAGGCCAACAACTATGGCTACACCTTC
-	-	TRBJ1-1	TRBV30	CAWRPGSARTEAFF	TGTGCCTGGAGGCCGGGGTCAGCGCGCACTGAAGCTTTCTTT